This paragraph reports one T cell receptor (beta chain). Its antigen remains unidentified. This sample stems from a study of blood T cells in healthy people across ages. General study points: Older age coincided with a roughly linear decline in TCR beta diversity per million T cells.

A J-beta primer mix and a sample-barcoded 5' primer were used in a second PCR of about 7 to 12 cycles. Each CDR3 protein gets one entry after TCRdb re-called the 5' RACE reads with MiXCR. The table has about a million distinct CDR3 sequences, about two fifths seen once. This CDR3 comprises 17 residues. The ends were cut back, 2 bases at V and 7 bases at J, with 25 bases in the middle. The germline V gene has CDR1 SGHDT and CDR2 YYEEEE. Samples each had at least 6 micrograms of total RNA extracted. The sequence was obtained from a man aged 18 to 30 in good health. The sample comprised blood. The chain employs TRBV5-6 and TRBJ2-7, with D unclear. The CDR3 region has the DNA TGTGCCAGCAGCTTCGGTCCAAACCTACTTACTAACAATGAGCAGTACTTC. It encodes CASSFGPNLLTNNEQYF.